There are many counts of the clone carrying this TCR beta chain. The sample comes from a study of CD8+CD57+ T cells in acquired aplastic anemia. V was pared by 0 bases and J by 3 bases, with 14 bases between. Germline V lookup: CDR1 DFQATT, CDR2 SNEGSKA (reference sequence). The CDR3 sequence is 16 residues long. TCR beta VDJ and CDR3 were profiled, and genomic DNA was the template. TCRdb ran MiXCR on the reads and lists one entry per CDR3 protein. This sample carries about 160,000 distinct CDR3 sequences, approximately 40% of them seen once, and the ten largest clones take 1.1%. The J gene is TRBJ2-2, the V gene TRBV20-1, with unresolved D. This clonotype was sampled from a human donor in good health. Source material: sorted CD4+, CD8+, or CD8+CD57+ T cells (not recorded which) from PBMCs. The CDR3 protein is CSARDRGGRHTGELFF. CDR3 sequence (DNA): TGCAGTGCTAGAGATCGCGGTGGCCGTCACACCGGGGAGCTGTTTTTT.